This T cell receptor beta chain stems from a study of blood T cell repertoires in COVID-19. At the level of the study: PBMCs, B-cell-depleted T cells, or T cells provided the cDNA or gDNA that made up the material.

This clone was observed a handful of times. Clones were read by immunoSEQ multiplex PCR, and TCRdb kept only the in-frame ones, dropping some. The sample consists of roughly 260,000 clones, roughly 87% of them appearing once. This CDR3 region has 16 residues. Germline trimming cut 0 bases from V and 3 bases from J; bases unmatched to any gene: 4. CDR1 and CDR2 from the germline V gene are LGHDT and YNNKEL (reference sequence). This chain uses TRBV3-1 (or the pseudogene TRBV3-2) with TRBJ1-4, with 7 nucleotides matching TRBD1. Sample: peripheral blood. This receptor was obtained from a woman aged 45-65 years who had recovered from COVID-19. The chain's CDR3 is CASSQEYRGSNEKLFF. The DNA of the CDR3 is TGTGCCAGCAGCCAAGAATACAGGGGTTCTAATGAAAAACTGTTTTTT.